This is a list of T cell receptor beta chains from one sample in a study of blood T cell repertoires in COVID-19. Generated by immunoSEQ multiplex PCR, the TCRdb table keeps only in-frame clones and is missing some. The sample records more than 100,000 clones, roughly 83% being singletons. Source material: peripheral blood. These TCRs come from a woman over 75 with acute or convalescent COVID-19. The CDR3 runs from the conserved cysteine through the conserved F or W. The order of the fields is V gene, J gene, D gene, clone size, CDR3 protein, CDR3 DNA. D genes are given only for firm matches. Only some rows state a clone size, as once, few, many or a class for expanded clones.

>TRBV5-1|TRBJ1-1|TRBD1|-
CASSSGTGVMNTEAFF
TGCGCCAGCTCCTCCGGGACAGGGGTTATGAACACTGAAGCTTTCTTT
>TRBV6-2/TRBV6-3|TRBJ1-2|-|-
CASSPLTANYGYTF
TGTGCCAGCAGTCCCTTGACAGCAAACTATGGCTACACCTTC
>TRBV2|TRBJ1-1|-|-
CASSLQPPNTEAFF
TGTGCCAGCAGCTTACAGCCACCGAACACTGAAGCTTTCTTT
>TRBV28|TRBJ1-2|TRBD1|-
CASKSVGQGINYGYTF
TGTGCCAGCAAATCAGTGGGACAGGGGATAAACTATGGCTACACCTTC
>TRBV19|TRBJ2-2|-|-
CASRTAAFRTGELFF
TGTGCCAGCCGGACAGCTGCCTTCCGGACCGGGGAGCTGTTTTTT
>TRBV7-2|TRBJ1-1|TRBD1|few
CASSTRQGLTEAFF
TGTGCCAGCAGCACGCGACAGGGTCTCACTGAAGCTTTCTTT
>TRBV6-6|TRBJ2-7|-|-
CASSWRDLHEQYF
TGTGCCAGCAGTTGGCGGGACTTACACGAGCAGTACTTC
>TRBV27|TRBJ2-1|TRBD2|-
CASSRFGGGPYNEQFF
TGTGCCAGCAGTCGGTTTGGGGGAGGGCCGTACAATGAGCAGTTCTTC
>TRBV7-2|TRBJ1-6|TRBD1|-
CASTLGQGDNSPLHF
TGTGCCAGCACCCTCGGACAGGGAGATAATTCACCCCTCCACTTT
>TRBV15|TRBJ1-1|TRBD1|few
CATSRDLSQGGNTEAFF
TGTGCCACCAGCAGAGATCTTAGTCAGGGGGGGAACACTGAAGCTTTCTTT
>TRBV7-2|TRBJ1-1|-|-
CASSLMGQSNTEAFF
TGTGCCAGCAGCTTGATGGGGCAGTCGAACACTGAAGCTTTCTTT
>TRBV4-2|TRBJ1-2|-|-
CASSQGRDYGYTF
TGTGCCAGCAGCCAAGGGAGAGACTATGGCTACACCTTC
>TRBV3-1/TRBV3-2|TRBJ2-1|-|few
CASSRGRAYNEQFF
TGTGCCAGCAGCCGGGGCAGGGCATACAATGAGCAGTTCTTC
>TRBV5-1|TRBJ2-1|TRBD1|-
CASSLDRGVNEQFF
TGCGCCAGCAGCTTAGACAGGGGAGTTAATGAGCAGTTCTTC
>TRBV3-1/TRBV3-2|TRBJ1-5|TRBD1|-
CASSRRQGSDQPQHF
TGTGCCAGCAGCCGACGACAGGGAAGCGATCAGCCCCAGCATTTT
>TRBV2|TRBJ1-1|-|-
CASREGRMNTEAFF
TGTGCCAGCAGGGAGGGGAGAATGAACACTGAAGCTTTCTTT
>TRBV7-9|TRBJ1-6|TRBD1|-
CASRSDRDPPPLHF
TGTGCCAGCAGGTCGGACAGGGATCCGCCACCCCTCCACTTT
>TRBV7-2|TRBJ1-6|-|-
CASSLVRVESPLHF
TGTGCCAGCAGCTTAGTTCGGGTAGAATCACCCCTCCACTTT
>TRBV3-1/TRBV3-2|TRBJ2-5|-|-
CASSQDLGRGSEYQETQYF
TGTGCCAGCAGCCAAGACCTGGGCCGTGGCTCTGAGTACCAAGAGACCCAGTACTTC
>TRBV6-1|TRBJ2-5|TRBD1|-
CASSAIGQGALETQYF
TGTGCCAGCAGTGCAATCGGACAGGGGGCTTTAGAGACCCAGTACTTC
>TRBV6-2/TRBV6-3|TRBJ1-1|-|-
CASSYSMADTEAFF
TGTGCCAGCAGTTACTCGATGGCCGACACTGAAGCTTTCTTT
>TRBV3-1/TRBV3-2|TRBJ1-6|TRBD1|-
CASSQDGAGGHNSPLHF
TGTGCCAGCAGCCAAGATGGGGCAGGGGGCCATAATTCACCCCTCCACTTT
>TRBV19|TRBJ2-1|TRBD1|few
CASSIGQGSVGVRLIGQFF
TGTGCCAGTAGTATAGGACAGGGCAGTGTGGGGGTTCGACTAATAGGTCAGTTCTTC
>TRBV14|TRBJ1-2|-|once
CASSSIRTGYGYTF
TGTGCCAGCAGCTCTATAAGAACAGGATATGGCTACACCTTC
>TRBV3-1/TRBV3-2|TRBJ2-7|TRBD2|-
CASTRGGAPGEQYF
TGTGCCAGCACGCGGGGGGGAGCTCCGGGGGAGCAGTACTTC
>TRBV30|TRBJ2-1|-|-
CAWSVERGKGDNEQFF
TGTGCCTGGAGTGTCGAAAGGGGGAAGGGGGACAATGAGCAGTTCTTC
>TRBV7-9|TRBJ1-2|-|-
CASSRGGGLDYGYTF
TGTGCCAGCAGCCGCGGCGGGGGATTGGATTATGGCTACACCTTC
>TRBV7-9|TRBJ1-2|TRBD1|few
CASSQAGTGRTNYGYTF
TGTGCCAGCAGCCAAGCAGGGACAGGCCGCACTAACTATGGCTACACCTTC
>TRBV7-3|TRBJ1-5|-|once
CASSPGAGEPQHF
TGTGCCAGCAGCCCAGGAGCGGGGGAGCCCCAGCATTTT
>TRBV6-5|TRBJ1-2|-|-
CASSNQGQYYGYTF
TGTGCCAGCAGTAATCAAGGACAGTACTATGGCTACACCTTC
>TRBV7-9|TRBJ2-2|TRBD1|once
CASSNRTGVTGELFF
TGTGCCAGCAGTAACCGGACAGGGGTCACCGGGGAGCTGTTTTTT
>TRBV6-5|TRBJ1-6|-|-
CASKVGQTNSPLHF
TGTGCCAGCAAGGTCGGACAGACTAATTCACCCCTCCACTTT
>TRBV19|TRBJ2-3|TRBD1|-
CASSTPDRGPGDTQYF
TGTGCCAGTAGTACCCCAGACAGGGGTCCCGGGGATACGCAGTATTTT
>TRBV7-2|TRBJ1-2|TRBD1|-
CASSPSGQGTYGYTF
TGTGCCAGCAGCCCTTCCGGACAGGGTACCTATGGCTACACCTTC
>TRBV4-2|TRBJ2-3|-|-
CASSQDNSRTDTQYF
TGTGCCAGCAGCCAAGATAACAGTCGCACAGATACGCAGTATTTT
>TRBV6-2/TRBV6-3|TRBJ1-5|-|-
CASRYGGANQPQHF
TGTGCCAGCAGATACGGGGGGGCTAATCAGCCCCAGCATTTT
>TRBV3-1/TRBV3-2|TRBJ2-1|-|-
CASQAPTYNEQFF
TGTGCCAGCCAGGCACCTACCTACAATGAGCAGTTCTTC
>TRBV19|TRBJ2-3|-|-
CASRGLATPSTDTQYF
TGTGCCAGTAGGGGCCTAGCCACCCCTAGCACAGATACGCAGTATTTT
>TRBV12-3/TRBV12-4|TRBJ2-3|-|-
CASSGVTDTQYF
TGTGCCAGCAGCGGGGTGACAGATACGCAGTATTTT
>TRBV6-6|TRBJ1-3|-|-
CASRSESSGNTIYF
TGTGCCAGCAGGTCGGAGAGCTCTGGAAACACCATATATTTT
>TRBV5-1|TRBJ2-1|TRBD2|-
CASSLVGTNNEQFF
TGCGCCAGCAGCTTGGTGGGGACTAACAATGAGCAGTTCTTC
>TRBV6-5|TRBJ1-1|-|few
CASSYRQGLAFF
TGTGCCAGCAGTTACCGGCAGGGGCTGGCTTTCTTT
>TRBV4-3|TRBJ2-1|TRBD2|-
CASSQGLAGAYNEQFF
TGCGCCAGCAGCCAGGGACTAGCGGGAGCCTACAATGAGCAGTTCTTC
>TRBV6-2/TRBV6-3|TRBJ2-1|-|-
CASSYPQGTYNEQFF
TGTGCCAGCAGTTACCCGCAGGGGACATACAATGAGCAGTTCTTC
>TRBV5-8|TRBJ1-2|-|-
CASFGLPGYGYTF
TGTGCCAGCTTTGGACTCCCGGGGTACGGCTACACCTTC
>TRBV29-1|TRBJ2-7|TRBD1|-
CSVDPGTGDEQYF
TGCAGCGTTGACCCCGGGACAGGGGACGAGCAGTACTTC